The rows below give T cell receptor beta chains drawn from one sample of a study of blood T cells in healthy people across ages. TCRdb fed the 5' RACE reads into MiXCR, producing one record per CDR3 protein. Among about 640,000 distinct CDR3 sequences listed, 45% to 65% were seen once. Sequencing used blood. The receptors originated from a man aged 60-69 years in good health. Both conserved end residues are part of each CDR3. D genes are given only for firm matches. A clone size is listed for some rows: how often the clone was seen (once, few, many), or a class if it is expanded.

CASSFSTGGDTEAFF | TGTGCCAGCAGTTTCTCGACAGGGGGGGACACTGAAGCTTTCTTT | TRBV27 | few | TRBJ1-1 | TRBD1
CASSKSQGWERYEQYF | TGCGCCAGCAGCAAGTCCCAGGGATGGGAACGCTACGAGCAGTACTTC | TRBV4-1 | few | TRBJ2-7 | -
CASTTRGVRDTQYF | TGTGCCAGCACCACCCGGGGGGTTCGGGATACGCAGTATTTT | TRBV6-5 | few | TRBJ2-3 | TRBD2
CSAQDREKGTDTQYF | TGCAGTGCTCAGGACAGGGAGAAAGGCACAGATACGCAGTATTTT | TRBV20-1 | few | TRBJ2-3 | TRBD1
CASSLTTTNEKLFF | TGTGCCAGCAGCTTGACTACAACTAATGAAAAACTGTTTTTT | TRBV7-2 | few | TRBJ1-4 | -
CSARRTQGGYGYTF | TGCAGTGCAAGAAGAACCCAGGGGGGCTATGGCTACACCTTC | TRBV20-1 | - | TRBJ1-2 | TRBD1
CSVRRVLAGDQETQYF | TGCAGTGTAAGAAGGGTATTAGCGGGGGACCAAGAGACCCAGTACTTC | TRBV20-1 | - | TRBJ2-5 | TRBD2
CSAAGTGVTANYGYTF | TGCAGTGCCGCCGGGACAGGCGTTACAGCTAACTATGGCTACACCTTC | TRBV20-1 | few | TRBJ1-2 | TRBD1
CASSWTGGGEQYF | TGTGCCAGCAGTTGGACAGGGGGAGGCGAGCAGTACTTC | TRBV28 | - | TRBJ2-7 | TRBD1
CASSQFVLLTETQYF | TGTGCCAGCAGCCAATTTGTACTCCTGACGGAGACCCAGTACTTC | TRBV3-1 | few | TRBJ2-5 | -
CASSYPTFGVGPVETQYF | TGTGCCAGCAGTTACCCAACCTTCGGGGTAGGCCCCGTAGAGACCCAGTACTTC | TRBV6-5 | - | TRBJ2-5 | -
CASGDRAATDTQYF | TGCGCCAGCGGGGATAGGGCAGCCACAGATACGCAGTATTTT | TRBV10-2 | - | TRBJ2-3 | -
CASSLGRGQGYNEQFF | TGTGCCAGCAGTTTAGGTCGGGGCCAAGGGTACAATGAGCAGTTCTTC | TRBV12-3/TRBV12-4 | - | TRBJ2-1 | -
CASSPRTGFYNEQFF | TGTGCCAGCAGTCCCCGGACAGGGTTCTACAATGAGCAGTTCTTC | TRBV28 | few | TRBJ2-1 | TRBD1
CASSLQGPYYGYTF | TGCGCCAGCAGCTTGCAGGGCCCTTACTATGGCTACACCTTC | TRBV5-1 | - | TRBJ1-2 | -
CSVPGRGETQYF | TGCAGCGTTCCTGGACGGGGAGAGACCCAGTACTTC | TRBV29-1 | - | TRBJ2-5 | -
CASSLPSTGTHYNEQFF | TGTGCCAGCAGCTTACCATCAACAGGGACCCACTACAATGAGCAGTTCTTC | TRBV7-2 | - | TRBJ2-1 | -
CAISAGTGGGYEQYF | TGTGCCATCAGCGCCGGGACAGGGGGCGGGTACGAGCAGTACTTC | TRBV10-3 | - | TRBJ2-7 | TRBD1
CASSDRTSGGYNEQFF | TGTGCCAGTAGCGATCGGACTAGCGGGGGCTACAATGAGCAGTTCTTC | TRBV19 | - | TRBJ2-1 | TRBD2
CASSLEGGRETEAFF | TGTGCCAGCAGCTTAGAGGGGGGGAGAGAGACTGAAGCTTTCTTT | TRBV7-9 | - | TRBJ1-1 | -
CASSQGKRTYNEQFF | TGCGCCAGCAGCCAAGGGAAACGGACTTACAATGAGCAGTTCTTC | TRBV4-1 | - | TRBJ2-1 | -
CASSPSGTNNEQFF | TGTGCCAGCAGCCCTAGCGGGACTAACAATGAGCAGTTCTTC | TRBV7-2 | - | TRBJ2-1 | TRBD2
CASSDRVPGELFF | TGCGCCAGCAGTGACAGGGTCCCCGGGGAGCTGTTTTTT | TRBV10-1 | - | TRBJ2-2 | -
CASSYLGGEYEQFF | TGCGCCAGCAGTTACTTGGGGGGGGAGTATGAGCAGTTCTTC | TRBV5-1 | - | TRBJ2-1 | TRBD2
CASSFSGTINEQFF | TGCGCCAGCAGCTTTTCCGGGACGATTAATGAGCAGTTCTTC | TRBV5-1 | once | TRBJ2-1 | -
CATSAPGRDGAYGYTF | TGTGCCACCAGTGCCCCCGGACGGGATGGGGCGTATGGCTACACCTTC | TRBV24-1 | - | TRBJ1-2 | -
CASSLRFSRGTSYNEQFF | TGTGCCAGCAGCTTAAGGTTTTCGCGGGGGACGTCCTACAATGAGCAGTTCTTC | TRBV7-2 | - | TRBJ2-1 | TRBD2
CSARDLGLASSYEQYF | TGCAGTGCTAGAGATCTGGGACTAGCCTCTTCCTACGAGCAGTACTTC | TRBV20-1 | - | TRBJ2-7 | TRBD2
CASSEGGKPSYEQYF | TGTGCCAGCAGTGAGGGCGGTAAACCTTCCTACGAGCAGTACTTC | TRBV25-1 | once | TRBJ2-7 | -
CASSSVGAFGNTIYF | TGCGCCAGCAGCTCGGTGGGGGCCTTTGGAAACACCATATATTTT | TRBV5-1 | - | TRBJ1-3 | -
CASSLVNAGYTF | TGTGCCAGCAGCTTGGTCAATGCTGGCTACACCTTC | TRBV5-4 | - | TRBJ1-2 | -
CASGPDRAYQETQYF | TGTGCCAGCGGCCCGGACAGGGCGTACCAAGAGACCCAGTACTTC | TRBV2 | few | TRBJ2-5 | TRBD1
CASTGEFRTEAFF | TGTGCCAGCACCGGGGAGTTTAGGACTGAAGCTTTCTTT | TRBV25-1 | - | TRBJ1-1 | -
CASSRTHVQETQYF | TGTGCCAGCAGCCGAACACATGTTCAAGAGACCCAGTACTTC | TRBV14 | - | TRBJ2-5 | -
CASSNTGFGTEAFF | TGTGCCAGCAGCAACACAGGGTTTGGCACTGAAGCTTTCTTT | TRBV6-1 | few | TRBJ1-1 | -